Listed below are T cell receptor beta chains from one sample, sequenced in a study of cytomegalovirus exposure and HLA in healthy donors. Assay used: immunoSEQ multiplex PCR; TCRdb lists only in-frame clones, some missing. The data show about 160,000 clones, 60% to 85% seen once. The sample was PBMCs. Receptor source: a man aged 50 to 60 in good health and CMV-seropositive. CDR3s include the opening cysteine and the closing phenylalanine or tryptophan. Each record gives: J gene, V gene, clone size, D gene, CDR3 length, CDR3 DNA, CDR3 protein. A D gene is named only where the DNA matches it firmly. The size entry is marked missing in some rows and otherwise reads once, few, many or a size class.

j_gene: TRBJ2-3; v_gene: TRBV4-1; abundance: -; d_gene: -; len: 14; CDR3nt: TGCGCCAGCAGCCAAGATCAAGGGGTAGATACGCAGTATTTT; CDR3aa: CASSQDQGVDTQYF
j_gene: TRBJ2-5; v_gene: TRBV16; abundance: -; d_gene: TRBD2; len: 14; CDR3nt: TGTGCCAGCAGCCAGCGGACTAGGATCGTGACCCAGTACTTC; CDR3aa: CASSQRTRIVTQYF
j_gene: TRBJ2-1; v_gene: TRBV7-2; abundance: -; d_gene: TRBD2; len: 15; CDR3nt: TGTGCCAGCAGCTTATCTCGGGGGGTTGGCAATGAGCAGTTCTTC; CDR3aa: CASSLSRGVGNEQFF
j_gene: TRBJ2-1; v_gene: TRBV6-4; abundance: -; d_gene: -; len: 14; CDR3nt: TGTGCCAGCAGTGCGGGGAGCTCCTACAATGAGCAGTTCTTC; CDR3aa: CASSAGSSYNEQFF
j_gene: TRBJ1-2; v_gene: TRBV10-3; abundance: -; d_gene: TRBD1; len: 14; CDR3nt: TGTGCCATCAGTGGGGACAGAGACTATGGGGGCTACACCTTC; CDR3aa: CAISGDRDYGGYTF
j_gene: TRBJ2-6; v_gene: TRBV7-2; abundance: -; d_gene: -; len: 16; CDR3nt: TGTGCCAGCAGCTTGTACACAGGGCCTGGGGCCAACGTCCTGACTTTC; CDR3aa: CASSLYTGPGANVLTF
j_gene: TRBJ2-7; v_gene: TRBV4-3; abundance: -; d_gene: -; len: 15; CDR3nt: TGCGCCAGCAGCCAAGCGGGACACAGGGATCGCGAGCAGTACTTC; CDR3aa: CASSQAGHRDREQYF
j_gene: TRBJ2-7; v_gene: TRBV4-2; abundance: -; d_gene: -; len: 16; CDR3nt: TGTGCCAGCAGCCAAGATGGGCAGGGGCTAAGGTACGAGCAGTACTTC; CDR3aa: CASSQDGQGLRYEQYF
j_gene: TRBJ1-1; v_gene: TRBV6-6; abundance: -; d_gene: TRBD1; len: 12; CDR3nt: TGTGCCAGCAGCCACGTACAGGGGGGAGCTTTCTTT; CDR3aa: CASSHVQGGAFF
j_gene: TRBJ1-2; v_gene: TRBV19; abundance: -; d_gene: -; len: 13; CDR3nt: TGTGCCAGTAGTTGGCGGTCCGATAGTGGCTACACCTTC; CDR3aa: CASSWRSDSGYTF
j_gene: TRBJ2-3; v_gene: TRBV18; abundance: -; d_gene: TRBD2; len: 16; CDR3nt: TGTGCCAGCTCACCATCAGCGGGGGTGAGCACAGATACGCAGTATTTT; CDR3aa: CASSPSAGVSTDTQYF
j_gene: TRBJ2-7; v_gene: TRBV11-3; abundance: -; d_gene: TRBD1; len: 16; CDR3nt: TGTGCCAGCAGCCCGAAGGGGGGGGACAGGGGAACCGAGCAGTACTTC; CDR3aa: CASSPKGGDRGTEQYF
j_gene: TRBJ2-7; v_gene: TRBV7-7; abundance: once; d_gene: TRBD1; len: 19; CDR3nt: TGTGCTAGCAGCCTAAAATGGACAGGGGAGGGGGGGGTAGAATACGAGCAGTACTTC; CDR3aa: CASSLKWTGEGGVEYEQYF
j_gene: TRBJ2-1; v_gene: TRBV4-1; abundance: -; d_gene: TRBD2; len: 17; CDR3nt: TGCGCCAGCAGCCAGGGACTAGCGGGGGGGTTGTACAATGAGCAGTTCTTC; CDR3aa: CASSQGLAGGLYNEQFF
j_gene: TRBJ2-3; v_gene: TRBV11-2; abundance: -; d_gene: TRBD2; len: 16; CDR3nt: TGTGCCAGCAGCACCCCAGCGGGGGGGGCGGGCGATACGCAGTATTTT; CDR3aa: CASSTPAGGAGDTQYF
j_gene: TRBJ2-5; v_gene: TRBV4-1; abundance: -; d_gene: TRBD2; len: 19; CDR3nt: TGCGCCAGCAGCCAAGATAGAAGCGGGGGGGCCAGTCGGTTAGAGACCCAGTACTTC; CDR3aa: CASSQDRSGGASRLETQYF
j_gene: TRBJ2-4; v_gene: TRBV11-2; abundance: once; d_gene: TRBD1; len: 14; CDR3nt: TGTGCCAGCAGCCCGAGGACAGGCGAAAACATTCAGTACTTC; CDR3aa: CASSPRTGENIQYF
j_gene: TRBJ2-7; v_gene: TRBV6-5; abundance: -; d_gene: -; len: 12; CDR3nt: TGTGCCAGCAGTTCGAGCTCCTACGAGCAGTACTTC; CDR3aa: CASSSSSYEQYF
j_gene: TRBJ1-1; v_gene: TRBV30; abundance: -; d_gene: -; len: 13; CDR3nt: TGTGCCTGGAGTGTAAGCCAGGGCACTGAAGCTTTCTTT; CDR3aa: CAWSVSQGTEAFF
j_gene: TRBJ2-7; v_gene: TRBV7-9; abundance: -; d_gene: TRBD1; len: 13; CDR3nt: TGTGCCAGCAGACCGGACAGGGTCCACGAGCAGTACTTC; CDR3aa: CASRPDRVHEQYF
j_gene: TRBJ1-5; v_gene: TRBV7-9; abundance: -; d_gene: TRBD1; len: 15; CDR3nt: TGTGCCAGCAGCTTTGACAGGGTGGGCAATCAGCCCCAGCATTTT; CDR3aa: CASSFDRVGNQPQHF
j_gene: TRBJ1-5; v_gene: TRBV7-2; abundance: once; d_gene: TRBD1; len: 16; CDR3nt: TGTGCCAGCAGCTTAGCCGGGACAGGTCAGGGTCAGCCCCAGCATTTT; CDR3aa: CASSLAGTGQGQPQHF
j_gene: TRBJ2-3; v_gene: TRBV27; abundance: -; d_gene: TRBD1; len: 14; CDR3nt: TGTGCCAGCAGTGCGGACAGGTACGCAGATACGCAGTATTTT; CDR3aa: CASSADRYADTQYF
j_gene: TRBJ2-7; v_gene: TRBV11-3; abundance: -; d_gene: TRBD1; len: 16; CDR3nt: TGTGCCAGCAGCTTAATCGGACAGGGTTGGAGCTACGAGCAGTACTTC; CDR3aa: CASSLIGQGWSYEQYF
j_gene: TRBJ1-2; v_gene: TRBV5-1; abundance: -; d_gene: -; len: 14; CDR3nt: TGCGCCAGCAGCTTGGAAGCCTCCAACTATGGCTACACCTTC; CDR3aa: CASSLEASNYGYTF
j_gene: TRBJ2-5; v_gene: TRBV7-7; abundance: once; d_gene: -; len: 14; CDR3nt: TGTGCCAGCAGCCTTGGACAGAGTAAGGAGACCCAGTACTTC; CDR3aa: CASSLGQSKETQYF
j_gene: TRBJ1-2; v_gene: TRBV4-3; abundance: few; d_gene: -; len: 16; CDR3nt: TGCGCCAGCAGCCAAGATAGGGCAGGGGCAAACTATGGCTACACCTTC; CDR3aa: CASSQDRAGANYGYTF
j_gene: TRBJ1-1; v_gene: TRBV7-3; abundance: once; d_gene: -; len: 14; CDR3nt: TGTGCCAGCAGCTCGACAGGTCTCCAAACTGAAGCTTTCTTT; CDR3aa: CASSSTGLQTEAFF
j_gene: TRBJ1-1; v_gene: TRBV30; abundance: -; d_gene: -; len: 13; CDR3nt: TGTGCCTGGAGCTTTCAGTCAAAAACTGAAGCTTTCTTT; CDR3aa: CAWSFQSKTEAFF
j_gene: TRBJ2-7; v_gene: TRBV28; abundance: -; d_gene: TRBD1; len: 15; CDR3nt: TGTGCCAGCACCCCAGGGGCAGGGGGCTCCTACGAGCAGTACTTC; CDR3aa: CASTPGAGGSYEQYF
j_gene: TRBJ2-5; v_gene: TRBV5-6; abundance: -; d_gene: TRBD2; len: 16; CDR3nt: TGTGCCAGCAGCCCCTGGACTAGCAGCACCCCAGAGACCCAGTACTTC; CDR3aa: CASSPWTSSTPETQYF
j_gene: TRBJ1-1; v_gene: TRBV27; abundance: -; d_gene: -; len: 14; CDR3nt: TGTGCCAGCAGTTTATCGGGAGGGAACACTGAAGCTTTCTTT; CDR3aa: CASSLSGGNTEAFF
j_gene: TRBJ1-2; v_gene: TRBV2; abundance: -; d_gene: TRBD1; len: 14; CDR3nt: TGTGCCAGCACAGGACAGGGAGGAGACTATGGCTACACCTTC; CDR3aa: CASTGQGGDYGYTF
j_gene: TRBJ2-5; v_gene: TRBV7-9; abundance: -; d_gene: -; len: 11; CDR3nt: TGTGCCAGCAGCTCTGCGGACTCCCAGTACTTC; CDR3aa: CASSSADSQYF
j_gene: TRBJ1-5; v_gene: TRBV19; abundance: -; d_gene: TRBD1; len: 14; CDR3nt: TGTGCCAGTAGTTCACAGGGGGCCCGACAGCCCCAGCATTTT; CDR3aa: CASSSQGARQPQHF
j_gene: TRBJ1-1; v_gene: TRBV6-1; abundance: once; d_gene: TRBD1; len: 16; CDR3nt: TGTGCCAGCAGTAAAGGGACAGGGGTTTGGTACACTGAAGCTTTCTTT; CDR3aa: CASSKGTGVWYTEAFF
j_gene: TRBJ2-5; v_gene: TRBV27; abundance: -; d_gene: -; len: 11; CDR3nt: TGTGCCAGCACTACTGGAGGGGAGCAGTACTTC; CDR3aa: CASTTGGEQYF
j_gene: TRBJ1-5; v_gene: TRBV19; abundance: -; d_gene: TRBD1; len: 18; CDR3nt: TGTGCCAGTAGTTTACCGGGACAGGGTTTTAGTATGAATCAGCCCCAGCATTTT; CDR3aa: CASSLPGQGFSMNQPQHF
j_gene: TRBJ2-5; v_gene: TRBV4-2; abundance: -; d_gene: TRBD2; len: 17; CDR3nt: TGTGCCAGCAGCCAGGGAGCAGCGACTAGCGGAGGGGAGACCCAGTACTTC; CDR3aa: CASSQGAATSGGETQYF
j_gene: TRBJ1-1; v_gene: TRBV9; abundance: -; d_gene: -; len: 16; CDR3nt: TGTGCCAGCAGCGCGTTCGGGGGAGGGGGGAACACTGAAGCTTTCTTT; CDR3aa: CASSAFGGGGNTEAFF
j_gene: TRBJ1-1; v_gene: TRBV5-4; abundance: -; d_gene: TRBD1; len: 15; CDR3nt: TGTGCCAGCAGGGACAGGGTTTCGGTTTACACTGAAGCTTTCTTT; CDR3aa: CASRDRVSVYTEAFF
j_gene: TRBJ2-7; v_gene: TRBV10-3; abundance: few; d_gene: -; len: 13; CDR3nt: TGTGCCATCAGTGAGTCGCTAGGGGACGAGCAGTACTTC; CDR3aa: CAISESLGDEQYF
j_gene: TRBJ1-4; v_gene: TRBV19; abundance: -; d_gene: -; len: 14; CDR3nt: TGTGCCAGTAGTAAGGGAGGCCTTAATGAAAAACTGTTTTTT; CDR3aa: CASSKGGLNEKLFF
j_gene: TRBJ1-2; v_gene: TRBV7-8; abundance: -; d_gene: -; len: 13; CDR3nt: TGTGCCAGCAGCCTTTCAGAGGCCTATGGCTACACCTTC; CDR3aa: CASSLSEAYGYTF
j_gene: TRBJ2-5; v_gene: TRBV5-1; abundance: -; d_gene: TRBD1; len: 17; CDR3nt: TGCGCCAGCAGCTTGCGTAGGGACAGGAGGTACCAAGAGACCCAGTACTTC; CDR3aa: CASSLRRDRRYQETQYF
j_gene: TRBJ1-4; v_gene: TRBV7-6; abundance: -; d_gene: TRBD1; len: 17; CDR3nt: TGTGCCAGCAGCTTAGGCGCGAAAACAGGGGGCGATGAAAAACTGTTTTTT; CDR3aa: CASSLGAKTGGDEKLFF
j_gene: TRBJ2-1; v_gene: TRBV2; abundance: -; d_gene: -; len: 13; CDR3nt: TGTGCCAGCACTATTGGAGGGGTCCATGAGCAGTTCTTC; CDR3aa: CASTIGGVHEQFF
j_gene: TRBJ2-1; v_gene: TRBV7-8; abundance: -; d_gene: -; len: 14; CDR3nt: TGTGCCAGCAGCACAGACAGGACTTACAATGAGCAGTTCTTC; CDR3aa: CASSTDRTYNEQFF
j_gene: TRBJ1-1; v_gene: TRBV7-2; abundance: -; d_gene: -; len: 16; CDR3nt: TGTGCCAGCAGCTTCATACAGGGCTCCATGAACACTGAAGCTTTCTTT; CDR3aa: CASSFIQGSMNTEAFF
j_gene: TRBJ1-2; v_gene: TRBV7-9; abundance: -; d_gene: TRBD1; len: 16; CDR3nt: TGTGCCAGCAGCTCGAGACAGGGACCCTCTTTGGATGGCTACACCTTC; CDR3aa: CASSSRQGPSLDGYTF
j_gene: TRBJ2-1; v_gene: TRBV9; abundance: -; d_gene: TRBD2; len: 15; CDR3nt: TGTGCCAGCAGCGTAGGTAGCGGGGGATACAATGAGCAGTTCTTC; CDR3aa: CASSVGSGGYNEQFF
j_gene: TRBJ1-4; v_gene: TRBV11-2; abundance: few; d_gene: -; len: 16; CDR3nt: TGTGCCAGCAGCTTAATGGGGGCTACCTACAATGAAAAACTGTTTTTT; CDR3aa: CASSLMGATYNEKLFF
j_gene: TRBJ2-7; v_gene: TRBV6-1; abundance: -; d_gene: TRBD1; len: 14; CDR3nt: TGTGCCAGCAGGAGGGACAGGGTTTCCTACGAGCAGTACTTC; CDR3aa: CASRRDRVSYEQYF
j_gene: TRBJ1-5; v_gene: TRBV11-2; abundance: -; d_gene: TRBD1; len: 14; CDR3nt: TGTGCCAGCAGCAGACAGGGCTTGGATCAGCCCCAGCATTTT; CDR3aa: CASSRQGLDQPQHF
j_gene: TRBJ2-3; v_gene: TRBV6-5; abundance: -; d_gene: TRBD2; len: 16; CDR3nt: TGTGCCAGCAGTTACTCGTGGTCTAGCGGGAGAGATACGCAGTATTTT; CDR3aa: CASSYSWSSGRDTQYF
j_gene: TRBJ2-3; v_gene: TRBV19; abundance: -; d_gene: TRBD1; len: 14; CDR3nt: TGTGCCTGCAAACAGGGGGCTAGCACAGATACGCAGTATTTT; CDR3aa: CACKQGASTDTQYF
j_gene: TRBJ1-6; v_gene: TRBV23-1; abundance: once; d_gene: -; len: 19; CDR3nt: TGCGCCAGCAGTCAATCTTCGGGACACCCGAGCTCCTATAATTCACCCCTCCACTTT; CDR3aa: CASSQSSGHPSSYNSPLHF
j_gene: TRBJ1-2; v_gene: TRBV5-1; abundance: -; d_gene: -; len: 13; CDR3nt: TGCGCCAGCAGCTTGGCGGGGGGCGAAGGCTACACCTTC; CDR3aa: CASSLAGGEGYTF
j_gene: TRBJ1-2; v_gene: TRBV7-2; abundance: -; d_gene: -; len: 15; CDR3nt: TGTGCCAGCAGCTTAGTGGGAGGGGCGGGCTATGGCTACACCTTC; CDR3aa: CASSLVGGAGYGYTF
j_gene: TRBJ1-5; v_gene: TRBV6-1; abundance: -; d_gene: TRBD1; len: 15; CDR3nt: TGTGCCAGCAGTCGCGACAGGGCCTACAATCAGCCCCAGCATTTT; CDR3aa: CASSRDRAYNQPQHF